This is a list of T cell receptor beta chains from one sample in a study of T-cell memory formation after mild COVID-19. Each CDR3 protein gets one entry after TCRdb re-called the 5' RACE reads with MiXCR. The sample yields around 510,000 distinct CDR3 sequences, less than 25% seen once. Input material: PBMCs or a T cell subset sorted from them (not recorded which). The receptor source for this set is an adult woman who had mild COVID-19 (a few samples of this study predate the infection). Cell type and time point are not known. The CDR3 runs from the conserved cysteine through the conserved F or W. The order of the fields is D gene, V gene, J gene, clone size, CDR3 length, CDR3 DNA, CDR3 protein. The D gene is left open where the match is weak. A row's size may be missing; if present it is once, few, many or a size class.

>TRBD2|TRBV6-2/TRBV6-3|TRBJ2-5|few|14
TGTGCCAGCAGAGGACTAGCGGCGCAAGAGACCCAGTACTTC
CASRGLAAQETQYF
>NA|TRBV6-5|TRBJ1-1|NA|12
TGTGCCAGCAGTTACTCAGACACTGAAGCTTTCTTT
CASSYSDTEAFF
>TRBD2|TRBV7-9|TRBJ2-7|few|17
TGTGCCAGCAGCATCAGGTCGGGTAGCGGGACCGGCTACGAGCAGTACTTC
CASSIRSGSGTGYEQYF
>TRBD2|TRBV20-1|TRBJ2-1|few|17
TGCAGTGCTAGGCTAGCGGGAGGCACAAGCTCCTACAATGAGCAGTTCTTC
CSARLAGGTSSYNEQFF
>NA|TRBV29-1|TRBJ2-7|few|16
TGCAGCGTTGAAGGGGCCCGGACAGCGGAAACCTACGAGCAGTACTTC
CSVEGARTAETYEQYF
>NA|TRBV7-3|TRBJ2-6|NA|16
TGTGCCAGCAGCTTAATTCCGCTCTCTGGGGCCAACGTCCTGACTTTC
CASSLIPLSGANVLTF
>NA|TRBV12-3/TRBV12-4|TRBJ2-5|NA|15
TGTGCCAGCAGTTTATACGGGGGGCGTGAAGAGACCCAGTACTTC
CASSLYGGREETQYF
>NA|TRBV5-1|TRBJ1-4|NA|14
TGCGCCAGCAGCTTCGGAGAGGGTAATGAAAAACTGTTTTTT
CASSFGEGNEKLFF
>TRBD1|TRBV2|TRBJ1-4|many|14
TGTGCCAGCTTACCAGGGGGGACTAATGAAAAACTGTTTTTT
CASLPGGTNEKLFF
>NA|TRBV14|TRBJ1-4|NA|15
TGTGCCAGCAGCCAAGTCCCCCAGGTAGCAGAAAAACTGTTTTTT
CASSQVPQVAEKLFF
>TRBD2|TRBV9|TRBJ2-7|NA|15
TGTGCCAGCAGCGCGTCTAGCGGGCCGACCTACGAGCAGTACTTC
CASSASSGPTYEQYF
>NA|TRBV7-7|TRBJ2-7|NA|15
TGTGCTAGCAGCCCAATGATGGGGACAACCTACGAGCAGTACTTC
CASSPMMGTTYEQYF
>TRBD2|TRBV4-1|TRBJ2-1|NA|14
TGCGCCAGCAGCCAACTAGCGGGGGGTGGTGAGCAGTTCTTC
CASSQLAGGGEQFF
>TRBD2|TRBV7-6|TRBJ2-2|many|18
TGTGCCAGCAGCCCCTTTCAAGCGGGGGGCCTGAACACCGGGGAGCTGTTTTTT
CASSPFQAGGLNTGELFF
>NA|TRBV7-2|TRBJ2-3|few|21
TGTGCCAGCAGCTTAGTCGTACCTGGATTCCCGGTCTCGTCCAAAGGGGATACGCAGTATTTT
CASSLVVPGFPVSSKGDTQYF
>NA|TRBV5-6|TRBJ2-5|few|15
TGTGCCAGCAGAATTAAAGGGGGACTCCAAGAGACCCAGTACTTC
CASRIKGGLQETQYF
>NA|TRBV6-5|TRBJ1-1|NA|15
TGTGCCAGCAGTTACTCCCCCGGGACTAACACTGAAGCTTTCTTT
CASSYSPGTNTEAFF
>NA|TRBV20-1|TRBJ1-4|few|15
TGCAGTGCTAGAGATTCTGGCCAGGGAGGGGAAAAACTGTTTTTT
CSARDSGQGGEKLFF